This TCR beta chain was recovered during a study of blood T cell repertoires in COVID-19. Study context: Collection of acute and convalescent COVID-19 samples took place in the United States, Italy and Spain.

Germline CDR1 MNHEY, CDR2 SMNVEV (reference sequence). V was clipped by 5 bases and J by 0 bases, with 14 bases between them. The CDR3 runs to 15 residues. Repertoires were generated with immunoSEQ multiplex PCR, while TCRdb's copy carries only in-frame clones and drops some. The sample lists 350,000 to 450,000 clones, 88% occurring once. The TCR originated in a woman younger than 35 who had been exposed to COVID-19. Material for sequencing was PBMCs or T cells enriched from blood (not recorded which). The chain recombines TRBV27 with TRBJ2-7, with TRBD2 as a possible D gene (5 bases). The CDR3 reads CASSTSGIHSYEQYF. CDR3 DNA sequence: TGTGCCAGCAGTACAAGCGGTATCCACTCCTACGAGCAGTACTTC.